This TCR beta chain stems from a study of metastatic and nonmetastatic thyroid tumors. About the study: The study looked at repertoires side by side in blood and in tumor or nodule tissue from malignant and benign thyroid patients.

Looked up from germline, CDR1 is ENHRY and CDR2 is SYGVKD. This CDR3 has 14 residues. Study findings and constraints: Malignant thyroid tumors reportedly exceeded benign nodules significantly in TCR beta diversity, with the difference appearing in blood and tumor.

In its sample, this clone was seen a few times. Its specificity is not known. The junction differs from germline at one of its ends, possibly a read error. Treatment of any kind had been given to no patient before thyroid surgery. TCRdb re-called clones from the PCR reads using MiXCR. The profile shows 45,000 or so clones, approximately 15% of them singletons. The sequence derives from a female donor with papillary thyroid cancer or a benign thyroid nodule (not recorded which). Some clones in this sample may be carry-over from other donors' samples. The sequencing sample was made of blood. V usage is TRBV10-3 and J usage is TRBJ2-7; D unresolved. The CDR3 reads CATSEIGGTYEQYF. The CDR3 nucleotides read TGTGCCACCAGTGAGATCGGTGGGACCTACGAGCAGTACTTC.